These 12 T cell receptor beta chains came from one sample sequenced in a study of blood T cell repertoires in COVID-19 (dated by TCRdb to about 2020). The library came from the immunoSEQ multiplex PCR assay. This is the immuneACCESS table as TCRdb keeps it, with only in-frame sequences that have V and J called. A part of the clones is gone; compared with another copy, unresolved V genes explain less than half, and the rest is unexplained. For this sample there are more than 200,000 clones; around 92% appear just once. The top ten clonotypes cover 3.5% to 4% of the sample. The specimen was PBMCs or T cells enriched from blood (not recorded which). These receptors all come from a woman in her 30s with acute COVID-19.

V usage is TRBV5-4 and J usage is TRBJ2-7; 11 bases are a match to TRBD2. V trimming: 0 bases; J trimming: 3 bases; junction bases outside the gene matches: 2. CDR1 and CDR2 from the germline V gene are SGHNT and YYREEE (reference sequence). This CDR3 comprises 15 residues. The CDR3 coding sequence is TGTGCCAGCAGCTTGGATAGCGGGGGGGACTACGAGCAGTACTTC. Protein: CASSLDSGGDYEQYF.

The table lists this clone with a few counts. The rearrangement joins TRBV19 to TRBJ1-5; 7 nucleotides agree with TRBD1. V shed 7 bases and J 3 bases; nucleotides not matched to a gene: 15. The length of the CDR3 is 17 residues. CDR1 and CDR2 (germline): LNHDA, SQIVND (reference sequence). The CDR3 bases are TGTGCCAGTAACCCATCTCCGGGACAGATTGACAATCAGCCCCAGCATTTT. Its protein product is CASNPSPGQIDNQPQHF.

V gene TRBV12-5 combines with J gene TRBJ1-2, with a weak D call TRBD1 (5 bases). CDR3 length: 16 residues. The germline gives CDR1 LGHNT, CDR2 FRNRAP. Trimming pared 0 bases from V and 4 bases from J, leaving 15 bases between. The CDR3 coding sequence is TGTGCTAGTGGTTTGGTAACTGACAGAAGCCCCTATGGCTACACCTTC. Its protein is CASGLVTDRSPYGYTF.

The chain combines TRBV9 with TRBJ2-1, with 9 bases identical to TRBD2. The CDR3 has 15 amino acids. Trimming removed 4 bases from V and 2 bases from J; junction bases left unmatched: 4. Looked up from germline, CDR1 is SGDLS and CDR2 is YYNGEE. CDR3 sequence (DNA): TGTGCCAGCAGCTTTAGCGGGGGCCCCTACAATGAGCAGTTCTTC. Protein product: CASSFSGGPYNEQFF.

The chain combines TRBV5-1 with TRBJ1-4, with D maybe TRBD1 (6 bases). Germline CDR1 SGHRS, CDR2 YFSETQ. The V and J ends lost 0 bases and 8 bases respectively, with 14 bases between them. CDR3 size: 15 residues. CDR3 DNA: TGCGCCAGCAGCTTGGGACAGGCGCTACCCGAAAAACTGTTTTTT. It codes for CASSLGQALPEKLFF.

CDR3 protein: CSVATTGQGFDEQYF. The CDR3 DNA follows: TGCAGCGTTGCGACAACGGGACAGGGTTTTGACGAGCAGTACTTC. V usage is TRBV29-1 and J usage is TRBJ2-7, with 9 bases aligning to TRBD1. Trimming cost V 4 bases and J 5 bases; bases outside gene matches: 12. CDR1 is SQVTM and CDR2 is ANQGSEA in the germline V gene. This CDR3 is built from 15 residues.

This clone was counted a single time. The J gene is TRBJ2-7, the V gene TRBV13, with D possibly TRBD2 on 6 matching bases. The CDR3 has 14 residues. V lost 5 bases and J lost 3, with 14 bases in between. Germline CDR1 is PRHDT and CDR2 is FYEKMQ (reference sequence). CDR3 sequence (DNA): TGTGCCAGCAGCCCCCGGGAGACAGTCTACGAGCAGTACTTC. Translated, it gives CASSPRETVYEQYF.

V gene TRBV10-3 combines with J gene TRBJ1-6; 8 bases align to TRBD1. With V trimmed by 5 bases and J by 6 bases, 3 bases remained unmatched. The CDR3 runs 14 residues. From germline, CDR1 is ENHRY and CDR2 SYGVKD. The CDR3 here is CAISLGTGNSPLHF. CDR3 DNA: TGTGCCATCAGTTTGGGGACAGGTAATTCACCCCTCCACTTT.

CDR3 DNA: TGTGCCAGTAGTATTGAGGTTAACTATGGCTACACCTTC. Translating it yields CASSIEVNYGYTF. The chain links TRBV19 to TRBJ1-2; the D is unclear. V was clipped by 3 bases and J by 1 base, with 6 bases between them. The CDR3 sequence is 13 residues long. CDR1 is LNHDA, CDR2 SQIVND, per germline (reference sequence).

The chain joins TRBV29-1 to TRBJ1-5; D may be TRBD1 (6 bases). The V end lost 6 bases, the J end lost 6 bases, and 18 bases lay between the germline ends. The CDR3 consists of 14 residues. Germline loops: CDR1 SQVTM, CDR2 ANQGSEA. The CDR3 nucleotides read TGCAGCGTGACACTCACAGGGAATGGTCAGCCCCAGCATTTT. Its translation: CSVTLTGNGQPQHF.

This rearrangement joins TRBV3-1 (or the pseudogene TRBV3-2) to TRBJ1-1; no reliable D call. This CDR3 is 14 amino acids long. Germline values: CDR1 LGHDT, CDR2 YNNKEL (reference sequence). V lost 2 bases to trimming and J lost 0 bases, with 7 bases between them. As DNA, the CDR3 is TGTGCCAGCAGCCAACGGTCCGTGAACACTGAAGCTTTCTTT. Its translation: CASSQRSVNTEAFF.

The chain couples TRBV5-1 to TRBJ2-1, with TRBD1 matching 9 bases. The length of the CDR3 is 15 residues. From germline, CDR1 is SGHRS and CDR2 YFSETQ. With V trimmed by 0 bases and J by 6 bases, 4 bases remained unmatched. CDR3 sequence: CASSLGDRDINEQFF. Here the CDR3 DNA reads TGCGCCAGCAGCTTGGGGGACAGGGACATCAATGAGCAGTTCTTC. The complete variable domain, with remaining parts taken from reference TRBV5-1 and TRBJ2-1, reads KAGVTQTPRYLIKTRGQQVTLSCSPISGHRSVSWYQQTPGQGLQFLFEYFSETQRNKGNFPGRFSGRQFSNSRSEMNVSTLELGDSALYLCASSLGDRDINEQFFGPGTRLTVL.